This passage covers 32 T cell receptor beta chains from one sample sequenced in a study of blood T cells in healthy people across ages. A J-beta primer mix and a sample-barcoded 5' primer were used in a second PCR of about 7 to 12 cycles. TCRdb ran MiXCR on the 5' RACE reads and lists one entry per CDR3 protein. The sample consists of 1.4 million to 1.5 million distinct CDR3 sequences, approximately 40% of them appearing once. Sequencing was performed on blood. All receptors derive from a young woman in good health.

This clonotype was detected ten times or more. This rearrangement joins TRBV15 to TRBJ2-3; perhaps TRBD2 as D (6 bases). Germline assignment: CDR1 LNHNV and CDR2 YYDKDF (reference sequence). The CDR3 is 13 amino acids. V lost 4 bases to trimming and J lost 6 bases, with 11 bases between them. The CDR3 loop reads CATSKGGGDTQYF. CDR3 DNA: TGTGCCACCAGCAAAGGCGGAGGGGATACGCAGTATTTT.

This clonotype was seen only a few times. This chain joins TRBV20-1 and TRBJ2-1, with 12 bases fitting TRBD2. Gene TRBJ2-7 matches the end of the DNA better, so the J call may be wrong. The length of the CDR3 is 17 residues. CDR1 and CDR2 (germline): DFQATT, SNEGSKA (reference sequence). DNA for the CDR3: TGCAGTGTTTCGACTAGCGGGGGCCCTACGGGGGTCAATGAGCAGTACTTC. Residues: CSVSTSGGPTGVNEQYF.

This clonotype was seen more than once but under ten times. The rearrangement joins TRBV3-1 to TRBJ1-1, with D unresolved. Germline lookup yields CDR1 LGHDT and CDR2 YNNKEL (reference sequence). This CDR3 is 12 amino acids long. Trimming removed 1 base at V and 9 bases at J, with 9 bases between. The CDR3 sequence is CASSQGSGQAFF. DNA of the CDR3: TGTGCCAGCAGCCAAGGGTCTGGGCAAGCTTTCTTT.

Comments on this clonotype: Germline and junction disagree at one end, which may indicate a read error. The chain combines TRBV20-1 with TRBJ2-3; the D gene is possibly TRBD2 (5 bases). The CDR3 loop spans 15 amino acids. Germline V lookup: CDR1 DFQATT, CDR2 SNEGSKA (reference sequence). The CDR3 DNA follows: TGCAGTGCTGGACCAGGACTGGAAAGCATAGATACGCAGTATTTT. Protein product: CSAGPGLESIDTQYF.

The genes are TRBV19 and TRBJ2-6, with D possibly TRBD2 on 6 matching bases. Germline CDR1 LNHDA, CDR2 SQIVND (reference sequence). V shed 7 bases and J shed 2 bases, with 12 bases lying between them. The CDR3 extends over 15 amino acids. CDR3 nucleotide sequence: TGTGCCAGTACCGAGTGGGGGGCTGGGGCCAACGTCCTGACTTTC. This codes for CASTEWGAGANVLTF.

CDR3 amino acids: CASSPQGITYEQYF. DNA for the CDR3: TGTGCCAGCTCACCACAGGGGATTACCTACGAGCAGTACTTC. The J gene is TRBJ2-7, the V gene TRBV18, with a weak D call TRBD1 (5 bases). Per germline, CDR1 KGHSH and CDR2 LQKENI. V lost 1 base and J lost 2, with 9 bases in between. The CDR3 consists of 14 residues.

This chain uses TRBV6-5 with TRBJ2-1; 7 nucleotides match TRBD2. CDR1 MNHEY and CDR2 SVGAGI come from the germline V gene. CDR3 length: 18 residues. J lost 6 bases, V lost 2 bases, and 16 bases had no gene match. This CDR3 reads CASSYNGGVGGRINEQFF. CDR3 bases: TGTGCCAGCAGTTACAATGGGGGAGTGGGCGGGAGAATCAATGAGCAGTTCTTC.

This clonotype showed up many times. The chain is built from TRBV29-1 and TRBJ2-7; TRBD2 is a possible D gene (6 bases). Germline V CDR1 and CDR2: SQVTM, ANQGSEA. The length of the CDR3 is 13 residues. V lost 7 bases and J lost 0, with 13 bases in between. CDR3 DNA sequence: TGCAGCGGAGGCGGGATGAACTCCTACGAGCAGTACTTC. As protein: CSGGGMNSYEQYF.

This chain joins TRBV5-1 and TRBJ2-2; 10 positions agree with TRBD2. J lost 5 bases, V lost 0 bases, and 4 bases had no gene match. The CDR3 contains 16 residues. Germline V lookup: CDR1 SGHRS, CDR2 YFSETQ. The CDR3 DNA follows: TGCGCCAGCAGCTTGGTTACTAGCGGGACTACCGGGGAGCTGTTTTTT. Its translation: CASSLVTSGTTGELFF.

Worth noting for this clonotype: The junction departs from the called germline gene at one end, perhaps through a read error. The chain employs TRBV6-5 and TRBJ1-1; TRBD1 is a possible D gene (5 bases). The CDR3 runs 17 residues. CDR1 is MNHEY and CDR2 is SVGAGI in the germline V gene. The CDR3 reads CASSYDLAGTVKTEAFF. CDR3 coding DNA: TGTGCCAGCAGTTACGATCTGGCAGGGACTGTGAAGACTGAAGCTTTCTTT.

The CDR3 is CSAGGQGIKLFF. The CDR3 DNA is TGCAGTGCTGGTGGACAGGGGATCAAACTGTTTTTT. V gene TRBV20-1 combines with J gene TRBJ1-4, with TRBD1 identical over 9 bases. Germline CDR1 reads DFQATT; CDR2 reads SNEGSKA (reference sequence). This CDR3 region has 12 residues. Losses at the gene ends were 5 bases for V and 11 bases for J; bases not matched to a gene: 6.

This rearrangement joins TRBV5-1 to TRBJ2-7, with D perhaps matching TRBD1 (6 bases). Trimming shortened V by 6 bases and J by 0 bases, and 10 bases separated the two germline ends. CDR3 length equals 13 residues. The germline CDR1 and CDR2 sequences are SGHRS and YFSETQ. CDR3 DNA: TGCGCCAGCACCGGACAGAGCTCCTACGAGCAGTACTTC. Translation gives CASTGQSSYEQYF.

This clonotype was recorded a few times. The chain links TRBV6-1 to TRBJ2-1; the match to TRBD2 covers 13 bases. The CDR3 extends over 21 amino acids. Germline V lookup: CDR1 MNHNS, CDR2 SASEGT. After removal of 6 bases from V and 1 base from J, the junction contained 18 bases not matched to a gene. Written as DNA, the CDR3 is TGTGCCAGCAGGCCGATCGGACTAGCGGGAGTAAAGGAGGTATCCTACAATGAGCAGTTCTTC. As protein: CASRPIGLAGVKEVSYNEQFF.

This clonotype came up once. The J gene is TRBJ2-6, the V gene TRBV27; 7 bases are a match to TRBD1. CDR3 size: 15 residues. Germline V gives CDR1 MNHEY, CDR2 SMNVEV (reference sequence). Trimming at V came to 4 bases and at J to 2 bases, leaving 2 bases not matched to a gene. The CDR3 sequence is CASSSGTAGANVLTF. DNA for the CDR3: TGTGCCAGCAGTTCGGGGACAGCTGGGGCCAACGTCCTGACTTTC.

The genes are TRBV7-9 and TRBJ2-7; D not resolved. Trimming cost V 4 bases and J 2 bases, with 9 bases left between them. There are 13 residues in the CDR3. Germline assignment: CDR1 SEHNR and CDR2 FQNEAQ (reference sequence). CDR3 nucleotide sequence: TGTGCCAGCAGCTACCCCAGCGCCTACGAGCAGTACTTC. Its protein product is CASSYPSAYEQYF.

This clonotype was found a few times. The chain combines TRBV6-6 with TRBJ2-1, with 9 bases that match TRBD2. Germline V gene lookup returns CDR1 MNHNY and CDR2 SVGAGI (reference sequence). V was clipped by 2 bases and J by 3 bases; unmatched bases: 2. This CDR3 comprises 15 residues. CDR3 amino acids: CASSYEREVYNEQFF. The CDR3 coding sequence is TGTGCCAGCAGTTACGAGCGGGAGGTCTACAATGAGCAGTTCTTC.

This clonotype was counted between two and nine times. J is TRBJ2-3 and V is TRBV6-1, with 9 bases matching TRBD1. There are 15 residues in the CDR3. Germline V gene sequence: CDR1 MNHNS, CDR2 SASEGT. J lost 3 bases, V lost 6 bases, and 7 bases had no gene match. Here the CDR3 reads CASRGTGLYTDTQYF. For the CDR3, the DNA is TGTGCCAGCAGGGGGACAGGGCTTTATACAGATACGCAGTATTTT.

This clonotype has a handful of counts. The chain's CDR3 is CATGEAHYGYTF. CDR3 DNA: TGTGCCACAGGGGAGGCTCACTATGGCTACACCTTC. The chain is built from TRBV6-1 and TRBJ1-2; possible D gene TRBD1, 6 bases. V was clipped by 10 bases and J by 3 bases, with 12 bases between them. The length of the CDR3 is 12 residues. Germline CDR1 is MNHNS and CDR2 is SASEGT.

In this sample, this clonotype turned up a few times. The chain carries TRBV29-1 and TRBJ1-2; no reliable D call. V lost 5 bases and J lost 8, with 9 bases in between. The CDR3 consists of 10 residues. Germline V gene data show CDR1 as SQVTM and CDR2 as ANQGSEA. The CDR3 nucleotides are TGCAGCGTTCTCAACTTAGGCTACACCTTC. Translation: CSVLNLGYTF.

The DNA for the CDR3 is TGTGCTAGTGGTTTGGGGGAGGGATATCAAGAGACCCAGTACTTC. Protein: CASGLGEGYQETQYF. This chain uses TRBV12-5 with TRBJ2-5; 7 bases agree with TRBD2. Germline values: CDR1 LGHNT, CDR2 FRNRAP. There are 15 residues in the CDR3. Losses at the gene ends were 1 base for V and 2 bases for J; bases not matched to a gene: 4.

This clonotype was seen only a few times. The chain combines TRBV25-1 with TRBJ2-4; 9 bases map to TRBD1. The germline CDR1 and CDR2 sequences are MGHDK and SYGVNS. CDR3 length: 12 residues. After removal of 3 bases from V and 12 bases from J, the junction contained 3 bases not matched to a gene. CDR3 bases: TGTGCCAGCAGTGATGGGACAGGGACTCAGTACTTC. The encoded protein is CASSDGTGTQYF.

This clonotype was counted a few times. The DNA of the CDR3 is TGCAGTGCAGAGACACAGGCCGATACGCAGTATTTT. It translates to CSAETQADTQYF. V usage is TRBV20-1 and J usage is TRBJ2-3; D might be TRBD1 (5 bases). Germline loops: CDR1 DFQATT, CDR2 SNEGSKA (reference sequence). This CDR3 comprises 12 residues. V was pared by 6 bases and J by 6 bases, with 13 bases between.

The chain links TRBV5-1 to TRBJ2-1; D uncertain. The CDR3 runs to 16 residues. V lost 3 bases and J 0 bases, leaving 13 bases between the germline ends. Germline CDR1 and CDR2: SGHRS and YFSETQ. CDR3 amino acids: CASSSPVASSYNEQFF. The CDR3 nucleotides are TGCGCCAGCAGCTCCCCCGTCGCGAGCTCCTACAATGAGCAGTTCTTC.

The gene calls are TRBV27 and TRBJ1-2; D remains ambiguous. From germline, CDR1 is MNHEY and CDR2 SMNVEV (reference sequence). CDR3 length: 15 amino acids. Trimming removed 6 bases from V and 5 bases from J, with 19 bases in between. In DNA, the CDR3 is TGTGCCAGCAGGTTACTCGGTGAAAACCGGTATGGCTACACCTTC. Translation gives CASRLLGENRYGYTF.

The V call is TRBV4-1, the J call TRBJ2-1; 8 positions match TRBD2. V lost 0 bases and J lost 8; bases outside the gene matches: 9. Germline V gene sequence: CDR1 MGHRA, CDR2 YSYEKL. The CDR3 has 16 amino acids. The chain's CDR3 is CASSQDRQREHHEQFF. The CDR3 DNA reads TGCGCCAGCAGCCAAGATCGTCAGCGGGAGCACCATGAGCAGTTCTTC.

This clonotype was seen only a few times. This chain joins TRBV6-5 and TRBJ1-6; a weak D match, TRBD1 (5 bases). V was cut by 0 bases and J by 7 bases, with 10 bases left in between. This CDR3 contains 15 residues. Germline CDR1 reads MNHEY; CDR2 reads SVGAGI. CDR3 in DNA: TGTGCCAGCAGTTACTCCCTAGAGGGGAATTCACCCCTCCACTTT. It specifies CASSYSLEGNSPLHF.

The chain has TRBV28 and TRBJ2-2, with D hard to call. Germline-derived CDR1 and CDR2 are MDHEN and SYDVKM. Trimming left V 5 bases short and J 6 bases short, with 4 bases between. The CDR3 sequence is 11 residues long. The CDR3 region has the DNA TGTGCCAGCAGTACGGCCGGGGAGCTGTTTTTT. Its translation: CASSTAGELFF.

The chain joins TRBV2 to TRBJ2-7, with 8 bases identical to TRBD2. V trimming: 6 bases; J trimming: 2 bases; junction bases outside the gene matches: 12. The CDR3 covers 16 residues. Germline lookup yields CDR1 SNHLY and CDR2 FYNNEI. The CDR3 bases are TGTGCCAGCAGGGAAACTAGCGGAGCATCTCCCTACGAGCAGTACTTC. This gives the protein CASRETSGASPYEQYF. The full variable domain, completed using reference TRBV2 and TRBJ2-7, is EPEVTQTPSHQVTQMGQEVILRCVPISNHLYFYWYRQILGQKVEFLVSFYNNEISEKSEIFDDQFSVERPDGSNFTLKIRSTKLEDSAMYFCASRETSGASPYEQYFGPGTRLTVT.

The V call is TRBV6-5, the J call TRBJ2-1, with D perhaps matching TRBD2 (5 bases). There are 13 residues in the CDR3. Germline V gene lookup returns CDR1 MNHEY and CDR2 SVGAGI. V lost 4 bases and J 7 bases, leaving 11 bases between the germline ends. CDR3 DNA: TGTGCCAGCAGTTCCGACACGGGGAATGAGCAGTTCTTC. It yields the protein CASSSDTGNEQFF.

The chain carries TRBV11-2 and TRBJ2-5; 7 bases map to TRBD2. J lost 3 bases, V lost 5 bases, and 30 bases had no gene match. The CDR3 loop spans 22 amino acids. Germline-derived CDR1 and CDR2 are SGHAT and FQNNGV. CDR3 sequence: CASSDEPQPILAATEWEETQYF. In DNA form, the CDR3 reads TGTGCCAGCAGCGACGAACCTCAGCCAATTCTAGCGGCTACGGAATGGGAAGAGACCCAGTACTTC.

The table lists this clonotype with a count of one. One junction end disagrees with the germline gene, perhaps due to a read error. This chain joins TRBV7-2 and TRBJ2-3; TRBD2 might be the D (5 bases). CDR3 length: 15 residues. Germline CDR1 SGHTA, CDR2 FQGNSA. In nucleotides, the CDR3 is TGTGCCAGCAGAGACGCGGGTCCTAGCACAGATACGCGGTATTTT. Protein: CASRDAGPSTDTRYF. The variable domain in full, with the rest retrieved from reference TRBV7-2 and TRBJ2-3, is GAGVSQSPSNKVTEKGKDVELRCDPISGHTALYWYRQSLGQGLEFLIYFQGNSAPDKSGLPSDRFSAERTGGSVSTLTIQRTQQEDSAVYLCASRDAGPSTDTRYFGPGTRLTVL.

The chain employs TRBV20-1 and TRBJ2-7; tentative D call: TRBD2 (5 bases). V was trimmed by 5 bases and J by 4 bases, leaving 9 bases between them. Looked up from germline, CDR1 is DFQATT and CDR2 is SNEGSKA (reference sequence). This CDR3 comprises 11 residues. CDR3 sequence (DNA): TGCAGTGCTTTCGGGGTTTACGAGCAGTACTTC. Its protein product is CSAFGVYEQYF.